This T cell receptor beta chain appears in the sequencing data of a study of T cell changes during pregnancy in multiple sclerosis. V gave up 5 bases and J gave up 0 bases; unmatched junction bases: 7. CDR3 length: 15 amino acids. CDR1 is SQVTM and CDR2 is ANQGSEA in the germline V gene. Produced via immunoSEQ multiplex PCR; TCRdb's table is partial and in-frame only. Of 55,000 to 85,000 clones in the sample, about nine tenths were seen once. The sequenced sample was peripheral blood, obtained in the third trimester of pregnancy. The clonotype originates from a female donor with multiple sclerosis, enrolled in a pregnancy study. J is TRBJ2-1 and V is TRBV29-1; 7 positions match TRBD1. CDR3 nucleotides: TGCAGCGTTCGGGACAGCAAGAGCTCCTACAATGAGCAGTTCTTC. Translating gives CSVRDSKSSYNEQFF.